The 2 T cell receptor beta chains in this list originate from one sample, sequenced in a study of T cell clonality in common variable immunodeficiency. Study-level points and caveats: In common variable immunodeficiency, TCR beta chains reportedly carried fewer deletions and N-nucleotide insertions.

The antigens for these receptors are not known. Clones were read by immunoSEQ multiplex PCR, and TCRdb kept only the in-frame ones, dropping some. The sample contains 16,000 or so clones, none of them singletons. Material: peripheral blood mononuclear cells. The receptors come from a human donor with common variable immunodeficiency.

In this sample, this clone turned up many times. The part of the CDR3 DNA that was read is TGTGCCAGCTCAAAAGACAGGGGAGACTATGAA. Protein: CASSKDRGDYE. The CDR3 in its entirety is CASSKDRGDYEAFF. The chain employs TRBV18 and TRBJ1-1; 8 positions agree with TRBD1. The CDR3 is cut off 3 residues early in the read; its end comes from the germline J gene. The V gene's germline CDR1 is KGHSH and CDR2 LQKENI. Trimming at V came to 5 bases and at J to 7 bases, leaving 9 bases not matched to a gene. This CDR3 is built from 14 residues.

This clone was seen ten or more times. The DNA read from the CDR3 is TGTGCCAGTATCAGGGGGCGACAGGGGGCCTGGAACACTGAA. Its protein is CASIRGRQGAWNTE. The full CDR3 sequence reads CASIRGRQGAWNTEAFF. V is TRBV19 and J is TRBJ1-1, with 10 bases that match TRBD1. The read terminates 3 residues ahead of where the CDR3 ends, so the germline J gene completes it. The CDR3 is 17 amino acids. V gave up 7 bases and J gave up 1 base; unmatched junction bases: 12. The germline V gene encodes CDR1 LNHDA and CDR2 SQIVND (reference sequence). The full variable domain, in which reference TRBV19 and TRBJ1-1 provide the parts outside the CDR3, is DGGITQSPKYLFRKEGQNVTLSCEQNLNHDAMYWYRQDPGQGLRLIYYSQIVNDFQKGDIAEGYSVSREKKESFPLTVTSAQKNPTAFYLCASIRGRQGAWNTEAFFGQGTRLTVV.